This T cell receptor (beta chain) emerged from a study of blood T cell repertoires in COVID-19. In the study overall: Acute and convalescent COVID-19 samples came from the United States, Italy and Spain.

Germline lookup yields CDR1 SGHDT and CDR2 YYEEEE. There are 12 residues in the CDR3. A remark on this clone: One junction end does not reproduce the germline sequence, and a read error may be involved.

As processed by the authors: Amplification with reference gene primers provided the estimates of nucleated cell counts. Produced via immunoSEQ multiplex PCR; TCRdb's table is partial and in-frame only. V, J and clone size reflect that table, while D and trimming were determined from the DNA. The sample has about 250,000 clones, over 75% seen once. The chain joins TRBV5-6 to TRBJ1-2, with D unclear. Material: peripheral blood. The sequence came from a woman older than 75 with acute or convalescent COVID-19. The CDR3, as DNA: TGTGCCAGCAGCGCTGAAGGTCCCCAGCGTTCCTTC. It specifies CASSAEGPQRSF. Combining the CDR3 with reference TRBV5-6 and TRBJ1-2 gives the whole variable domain DAGVTQSPTHLIKTRGQQVTLRCSPKSGHDTVSWYQQALGQGPQFIFQYYEEEERQRGNFPDRFSGHQFPNYSSELNVNALLLGDSALYLCASSAEGPQRSFGSGTRLTVV.